The rows below give T cell receptor beta chains drawn from one sample of a study of human T cells and chemical hapten exposure. MiXCR, run by TCRdb on the RACE reads, gives a single entry per CDR3 protein. Among about 110,000 distinct CDR3 sequences listed, 9.2% were seen once. The source material was whole blood, sampled in connection with sensitization to the hapten diphenylcyclopropenone (DPC). The receptors shown here come from a woman in her forties with alopecia areata. Some clones in this sample may be carry-over from other donors' samples. Both conserved end residues are part of each CDR3. D genes are given only for firm matches. Rows may omit the clone size; those that give it use once, few, many or a size class.

>TRBJ1-6|many|NA|TRBV21-1
CASSKEQKYSYNSPLHF
TGTGCCAGCAGCAAAGAACAGAAATACTCCTATAATTCACCCCTCCACTTT
>TRBJ1-2|NA|TRBD1|TRBV5-6
CASSSDGTGGYGYTF
TGTGCCAGCAGCTCGGATGGGACAGGGGGCTATGGCTACACCTTC
>TRBJ2-7|NA|NA|TRBV9
CASSPRPYEQYF
TGTGCCAGCAGCCCGCGTCCATACGAGCAGTACTTC
>TRBJ2-2|many|NA|TRBV12-3/TRBV12-4
CASRVRSNTGELFF
TGTGCCAGCAGAGTGAGATCGAACACCGGGGAGCTGTTTTTT
>TRBJ2-2|NA|TRBD1|TRBV29-1
CSALTGGPTGELFF
TGCAGCGCCCTAACAGGGGGCCCAACCGGGGAGCTGTTTTTT
>TRBJ2-3|few|NA|TRBV19
CASSNRGASTDTQYF
TGTGCCAGTAGTAATAGGGGGGCAAGCACAGATACGCAGTATTTT
>TRBJ1-1|many|NA|TRBV5-4
CASSLGPGMNTEAFF
TGTGCCAGCAGCTTGGGACCAGGAATGAACACTGAAGCTTTCTTT
>TRBJ1-2|NA|NA|TRBV6-5
CASRTLGIDGYTF
TGTGCCAGCAGGACACTAGGGATAGATGGCTACACCTTC
>TRBJ2-5|many|NA|TRBV18
CASSPRQVHQETQYF
TGTGCCAGCTCACCAAGGCAGGTTCACCAAGAGACCCAGTACTTC
>TRBJ1-1|many|TRBD1|TRBV3-1
CASSTGQGRRTEAFF
TGTGCCAGCAGCACCGGACAGGGAAGGAGGACTGAAGCTTTCTTT
>TRBJ2-1|NA|NA|TRBV29-1
CSVDRQGGNNEQFF
TGCAGCGTTGACCGACAGGGAGGAAACAATGAGCAGTTCTTC
>TRBJ2-3|NA|TRBD1|TRBV25-1
CASSAEQGVSDTQYF
TGTGCCAGCAGTGCGGAACAGGGGGTCTCAGATACGCAGTATTTT
>TRBJ2-7|NA|NA|TRBV7-2
CASSLAVRAYEQYF
TGTGCCAGCAGCTTAGCGGTGAGGGCCTACGAGCAGTACTTC
>TRBJ2-2|few|NA|TRBV7-2
CAIIQGPSGELFF
TGTGCTATAATCCAGGGGCCCTCCGGGGAGCTGTTTTTT
>TRBJ2-3|many|TRBD2|TRBV5-1
CASSSSGGADTQYF
TGCGCCAGCAGCTCTAGCGGAGGGGCAGATACGCAGTATTTT
>TRBJ2-7|few|NA|TRBV7-2
CASSLAGGFLSYEQYF
TGTGCCAGCAGCTTAGCGGGGGGTTTCCTCTCCTACGAGCAGTACTTC
>TRBJ2-2|medium-sized|NA|TRBV5-5
CASSLPTAWAGELFF
TGTGCCAGCAGCCTTCCAACAGCCTGGGCCGGGGAGCTGTTTTTT